Below, one T cell receptor beta chain is given with its context. This sample was included in a study of cytomegalovirus exposure and HLA in healthy donors. The CDR3 is 17 residues long. The J segment lost 9 bases and the V segment lost 5 bases, leaving 16 bases of the junction unmatched. Germline V gene lookup returns CDR1 SGHNT and CDR2 YYREEE (reference sequence). The study ran its PCR with 60 Vbeta and 13 Jbeta primers. Libraries were prepared by immunoSEQ multiplex PCR; TCRdb keeps only in-frame clonotypes and omits some of them. Of 55,000 to 70,000 clones listed, approximately 70% are singletons.

This chain links TRBV5-4 with TRBJ2-1; 11 bases agree with TRBD2. Sample: PBMCs. The origin of this receptor is a man aged 40-49 years in good health and CMV-seropositive. The CDR3 DNA follows: TGTGCCAGCAGTCAAGAGCCCCTAGCGGGAGGCGGGGGTGAGCAGTTCTTC. Protein sequence: CASSQEPLAGGGGEQFF.